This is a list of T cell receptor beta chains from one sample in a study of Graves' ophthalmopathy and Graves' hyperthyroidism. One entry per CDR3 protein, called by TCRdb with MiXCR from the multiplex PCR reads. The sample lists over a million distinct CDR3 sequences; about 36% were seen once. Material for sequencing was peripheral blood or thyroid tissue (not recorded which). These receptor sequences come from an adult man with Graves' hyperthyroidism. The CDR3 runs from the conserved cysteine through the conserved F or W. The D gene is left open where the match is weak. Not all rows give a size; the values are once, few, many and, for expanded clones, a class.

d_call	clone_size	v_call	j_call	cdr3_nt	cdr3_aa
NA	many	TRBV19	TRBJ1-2	TGTGCCAGTAGTATCTTGGCGGCAGGGACCCATGGCTACACCTTC	CASSILAAGTHGYTF
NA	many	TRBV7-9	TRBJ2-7	TGTGCCAGCAGCTTAGGAGTTCGGGGCGACGAGCAGTACTTC	CASSLGVRGDEQYF
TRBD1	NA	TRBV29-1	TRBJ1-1	TGCAGCGTTGATATGGAGGGGGCACGCGCTGAAGCTTTCTTT	CSVDMEGARAEAFF
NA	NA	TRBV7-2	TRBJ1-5	TGCGCCAGCAGATCGCCAGAATATAGCAATCAGCCCCAGCATTTT	CASRSPEYSNQPQHF
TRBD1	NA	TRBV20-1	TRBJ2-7	TGCGGTACACGCAGGGGGTTTGACCTCCACGAGCAGTACTTC	CGTRRGFDLHEQYF
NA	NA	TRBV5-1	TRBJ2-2	TGCGCCAGCAGCTTGGCCGGGACAAAGAACACCGGGGAGCTGTTTTTT	CASSLAGTKNTGELFF
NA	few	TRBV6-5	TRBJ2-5	TGTGCCAGCAGTTACCCGAGGGGGGGAACCCAGTACTTC	CASSYPRGGTQYF
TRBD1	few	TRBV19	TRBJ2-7	TGTGCCAGTAGTGTCGCATCTCTGGGACAGGGTTCCAACGAGCAGTACTTC	CASSVASLGQGSNEQYF
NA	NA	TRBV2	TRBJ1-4	TGTGCCAGCAGCAAACTGGATGTTAATGAAAAACTGTTTTTT	CASSKLDVNEKLFF
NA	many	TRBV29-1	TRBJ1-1	TGCAGCGTTGACAGGGTTCGGGTGAACACTGAAGCTTTCTTT	CSVDRVRVNTEAFF
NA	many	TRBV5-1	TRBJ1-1	TGCGCCAGCAGCTTGGCGCCAGGGGTTAACACTGAAGCTTTCTTT	CASSLAPGVNTEAFF
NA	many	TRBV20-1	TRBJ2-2	TGCAGTGCTAGGTCCGGGGAGCTGTTTTTT	CSARSGELFF
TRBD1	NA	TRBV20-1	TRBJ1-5	TGCAGTGCCACACCCCTCGGACAGGGGGCGAATCAGCCCCAGCATTTT	CSATPLGQGANQPQHF
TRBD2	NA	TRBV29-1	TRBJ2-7	TGCAGCGTTGAAGATCCCGCTAGCGGGAGATACGAGCAGTACTTC	CSVEDPASGRYEQYF
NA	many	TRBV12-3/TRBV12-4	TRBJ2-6	TGTGCCAGCAGTTTATCCCCATCTCTGGGGGCCAACGTCCTGACTTTC	CASSLSPSLGANVLTF
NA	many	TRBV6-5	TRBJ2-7	TGTGCCAGAGCTACTACGGCCCGCGGGTACTTC	CARATTARGYF
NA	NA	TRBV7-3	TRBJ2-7	TGTGCCAGCAGCGCAAAATTGACCTCCTACGAGCAGTACTTC	CASSAKLTSYEQYF
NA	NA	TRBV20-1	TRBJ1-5	TGCAGTGCTTCGGCTCGGGACAGCAATCAGCCCCAGCATTTT	CSASARDSNQPQHF
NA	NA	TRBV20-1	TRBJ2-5	TGCAGTGCTACTAGGGAGTCGGAGACCCAGTACTTC	CSATRESETQYF
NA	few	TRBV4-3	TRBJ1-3	TGCGCCAGCAGCCCCAGCGGCCTGAGCTCTGGAAACACCATATATTTT	CASSPSGLSSGNTIYF
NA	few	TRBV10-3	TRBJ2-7	TGTGCCAGCAGACCGAGAGGGAGAGGATACGAGCAGTACTTC	CASRPRGRGYEQYF
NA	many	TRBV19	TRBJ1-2	TGTGCCACCAGACGTCGGGGCGCAGATGGCTACACCTTC	CATRRRGADGYTF
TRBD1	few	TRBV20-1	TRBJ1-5	TGCAGTGCTCTGGACAGGGTTGGTCAGCCCCAGCATTTT	CSALDRVGQPQHF
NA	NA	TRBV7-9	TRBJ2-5	TGTGCCAGCAGCTTAGTAGGGGGGCGCCAAGAGACCCAGTACTTC	CASSLVGGRQETQYF
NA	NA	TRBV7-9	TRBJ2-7	TGTGCCAGCACTTACGGTGGGGGCCAAACCTACGAGCAGTACTTC	CASTYGGGQTYEQYF
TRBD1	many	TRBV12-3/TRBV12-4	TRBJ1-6	TGTGCCAGCAGTGCCGGGACAGGGAATTCACCCCTCCACTTT	CASSAGTGNSPLHF
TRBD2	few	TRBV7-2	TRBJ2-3	TGTGCCAGCAGCTTCGGGGTAGCGGGCGCAGATACGCAGTATTTT	CASSFGVAGADTQYF
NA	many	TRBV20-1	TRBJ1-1	TGCAGTGCTAGAGATCCGCGGGGGAGCACTGAAGCTTTCTTT	CSARDPRGSTEAFF
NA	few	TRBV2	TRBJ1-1	TGTGCCAGCAGCGATGACGTTGCCGATCCCAGGACGAACACTGAAGCTTTCTTT	CASSDDVADPRTNTEAFF
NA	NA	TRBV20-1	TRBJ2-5	TGCAGTGCTATCCTAAGCTATGGGGGAGAGACCCAGTACTTC	CSAILSYGGETQYF
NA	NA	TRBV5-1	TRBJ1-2	TGCGCCAGCAGAGCCGTGGGTCACTACAACTATGGCTACACCTTC	CASRAVGHYNYGYTF
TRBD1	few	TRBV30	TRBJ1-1	TGTGCCTGGAGTGTACCGGGACAGAAGACTGAAGCTTTCTTT	CAWSVPGQKTEAFF
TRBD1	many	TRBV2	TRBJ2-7	TGTGCCAGCTTCCGGGACAGTGGATACGAGCAGTACTTC	CASFRDSGYEQYF
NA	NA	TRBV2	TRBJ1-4	TGTGCCAGCAGTGTGGGAGGGGGAGGAAAACTGTTTTTT	CASSVGGGGKLFF
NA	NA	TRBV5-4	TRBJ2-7	TGTGCCAGCAGCATGTACCAGGGACCGAGCTCCTACGAGCAGTACTTC	CASSMYQGPSSYEQYF
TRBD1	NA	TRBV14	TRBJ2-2	TGTGGCAGCAGCCAAAAACAGGGGATCGGGGAGCTGTTTTTT	CGSSQKQGIGELFF
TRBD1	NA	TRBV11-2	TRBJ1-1	TGTGCCAGCAGCTCTACCCGGGACAGAGGTCTCATGAACACTGAAGCTTTCTTT	CASSSTRDRGLMNTEAFF
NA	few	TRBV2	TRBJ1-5	TGTGCCAGCAGTGAAGACGAGGGCCCCAGACCCCAGCATTTT	CASSEDEGPRPQHF
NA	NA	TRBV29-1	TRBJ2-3	TGCAGCGTACCTTGGTTGGCAGATACGCAGTATTTT	CSVPWLADTQYF
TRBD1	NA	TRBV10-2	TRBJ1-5	TGCGCCAGCAGTGAGCCGAGAAGACAGGGAACAAATCAGCCCCAGCATTTT	CASSEPRRQGTNQPQHF
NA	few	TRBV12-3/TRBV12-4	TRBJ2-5	TGTGCCAGCAGTTACTCGCGGGTTGAGCAGACCCAGTACTTC	CASSYSRVEQTQYF
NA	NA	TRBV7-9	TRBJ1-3	TGTGCCAGCACCGAGGGGTACTCTGGAAACACCATATATTTT	CASTEGYSGNTIYF
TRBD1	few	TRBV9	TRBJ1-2	TGTGCCAGCAGCTTCCTGGGACAGGGGAATGGCTACACCTTC	CASSFLGQGNGYTF
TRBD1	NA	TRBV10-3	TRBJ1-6	TGTGCCATCAGTGAGTCTCTGGGACAGGGATCACCCCTCCACTTT	CAISESLGQGSPLHF
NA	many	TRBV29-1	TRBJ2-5	TGCAGCGCCGACCGCCGGACTAACCAGTACTTC	CSADRRTNQYF